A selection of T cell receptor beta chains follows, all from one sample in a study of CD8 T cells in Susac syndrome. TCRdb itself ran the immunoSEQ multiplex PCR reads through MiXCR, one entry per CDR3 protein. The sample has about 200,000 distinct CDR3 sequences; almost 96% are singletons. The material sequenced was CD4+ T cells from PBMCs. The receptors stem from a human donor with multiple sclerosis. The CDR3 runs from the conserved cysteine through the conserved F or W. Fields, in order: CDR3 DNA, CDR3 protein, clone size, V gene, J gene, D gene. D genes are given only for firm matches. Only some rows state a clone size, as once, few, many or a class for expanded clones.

DNA: TGCGCCAGCAGTCCCCCCCGGCAGGGGCTTCCCTACGAGCAGTACTTC
CDR3: CASSPPRQGLPYEQYF
size: .
V: TRBV23-1
J: TRBJ2-7
D: .

DNA: TGTGCCAGCAGGGTGGTAGGGATCTTTGATGAGCAGTTCTTC
CDR3: CASRVVGIFDEQFF
size: once
V: TRBV27
J: TRBJ2-1
D: .

DNA: TGCAGTGCTAGAGTAGGGACAGGGGTGTCACCCCTCCACTTT
CDR3: CSARVGTGVSPLHF
size: .
V: TRBV20-1
J: TRBJ1-6
D: TRBD1

DNA: TGTGCCAGCAGCCAACAGGGGGGGGGTTCACCCCTCCACTTT
CDR3: CASSQQGGGSPLHF
size: few
V: TRBV3-1
J: TRBJ1-6
D: TRBD1

DNA: TGCAGCGTTGGGGGGGGCAGCAATCAGCCCCAGCATTTT
CDR3: CSVGGGSNQPQHF
size: .
V: TRBV20-1
J: TRBJ1-5
D: .

DNA: TGTGCCAGCAGTGAGAGGGTCGGCCGTTTCTCCTACAATGAGCAGTTCTTC
CDR3: CASSERVGRFSYNEQFF
size: .
V: TRBV2
J: TRBJ2-1
D: .

DNA: TGTGCCAGCAGTTTGAGTGGGAATGGTTCACCCCTCCACTTT
CDR3: CASSLSGNGSPLHF
size: .
V: TRBV12-3/TRBV12-4
J: TRBJ1-6
D: .

DNA: TGTGCCAGCAGCCCGGGACTCGGGGGTACGGTGACGTCCTACGAGCAGTACTTC
CDR3: CASSPGLGGTVTSYEQYF
size: once
V: TRBV11-1
J: TRBJ2-7
D: .

DNA: TGCGCCAGCAGCCCCATTGGGACAGGGTCCAAAAACATTCAGTACTTC
CDR3: CASSPIGTGSKNIQYF
size: .
V: TRBV5-1
J: TRBJ2-4
D: TRBD1

DNA: TGCAGTGCTAGAGATCAGCCCGGGTTGATGAATTCACCCCTCCACTTT
CDR3: CSARDQPGLMNSPLHF
size: .
V: TRBV20-1
J: TRBJ1-6
D: .

DNA: TGTGCCAGCAGCGTAGGCAGTACCCCCTACGAGCAGTACTTC
CDR3: CASSVGSTPYEQYF
size: .
V: TRBV9
J: TRBJ2-7
D: .

DNA: TGCAGCGTTTCAATAGGGCGGACTGAAGCTTTCTTT
CDR3: CSVSIGRTEAFF
size: .
V: TRBV29-1
J: TRBJ1-1
D: .

DNA: TGCAGTGCCACCAGGGAGGTAGGGCCAGATACGCAGTATTTT
CDR3: CSATREVGPDTQYF
size: once
V: TRBV20-1
J: TRBJ2-3
D: .

DNA: TGTGCCTGGGAAGGGAATAATTCACCCCTCCACTTT
CDR3: CAWEGNNSPLHF
size: .
V: TRBV30
J: TRBJ1-6
D: .

DNA: TGTGCCAGCAACACAGCTGGGGGCTACACCTTC
CDR3: CASNTAGGYTF
size: .
V: TRBV12-3/TRBV12-4
J: TRBJ1-2
D: .

DNA: TGTGCCAGCAGTGAACTGGGGAACTCCTACAATGAGCAGTTCTTC
CDR3: CASSELGNSYNEQFF
size: .
V: TRBV2
J: TRBJ2-1
D: .

DNA: TGTGCCAGCAGCGGACAGGACAGGGTGGGGGGTACGCAGTATTTT
CDR3: CASSGQDRVGGTQYF
size: .
V: TRBV9
J: TRBJ2-3
D: TRBD1

DNA: TGTGCCACCAGCAGAGATGCGGACAGGGTGCCTTTCTTT
CDR3: CATSRDADRVPFF
size: .
V: TRBV15
J: TRBJ1-1
D: TRBD1

DNA: TGTGCCTACCGGATCGCGGGGGGAAGGAACGAGACCCAGTACTTC
CDR3: CAYRIAGGRNETQYF
size: .
V: TRBV30
J: TRBJ2-5
D: TRBD2

DNA: TGTGCCAGCAGTAGGAACTATGGCTACACCTTC
CDR3: CASSRNYGYTF
size: .
V: TRBV12-3/TRBV12-4
J: TRBJ1-2
D: .

DNA: TGTGCCAGCAGCCAAGATAGGGCCCAGTACTTC
CDR3: CASSQDRAQYF
size: .
V: TRBV3-1
J: TRBJ2-5
D: .

DNA: TGTGCCAGCTCACAGGGGACGAACACTGAAGCTTTCTTT
CDR3: CASSQGTNTEAFF
size: .
V: TRBV18
J: TRBJ1-1
D: .

DNA: TGTGCCAGCAGCCAACTATGGGTTGGCACAGATACGCAGTATTTT
CDR3: CASSQLWVGTDTQYF
size: .
V: TRBV4-2
J: TRBJ2-3
D: .

DNA: TGTGCCAGCAGTAAGGGCGGGACCTACGAGCAGTACTTC
CDR3: CASSKGGTYEQYF
size: .
V: TRBV28
J: TRBJ2-7
D: .

DNA: TGTGCCAGCAGCCTTAGAGGCGGGGTACCCTACAATGAGCAGTTCTTC
CDR3: CASSLRGGVPYNEQFF
size: .
V: TRBV7-8
J: TRBJ2-1
D: .

DNA: TGTGCCAGCAGTACCCCAACAGGTACGCAGTATTTT
CDR3: CASSTPTGTQYF
size: .
V: TRBV28
J: TRBJ2-3
D: .

DNA: TGTGCCTGGAGCCCCCTCCTCGCCGGGGAGGCTTTCTTT
CDR3: CAWSPLLAGEAFF
size: .
V: TRBV30
J: TRBJ1-1
D: .

DNA: TGTGCCAGCAGTTGGGTAGGGCGGGGGAACGATGAGCAGTTCTTC
CDR3: CASSWVGRGNDEQFF
size: .
V: TRBV6-5
J: TRBJ2-1
D: TRBD2